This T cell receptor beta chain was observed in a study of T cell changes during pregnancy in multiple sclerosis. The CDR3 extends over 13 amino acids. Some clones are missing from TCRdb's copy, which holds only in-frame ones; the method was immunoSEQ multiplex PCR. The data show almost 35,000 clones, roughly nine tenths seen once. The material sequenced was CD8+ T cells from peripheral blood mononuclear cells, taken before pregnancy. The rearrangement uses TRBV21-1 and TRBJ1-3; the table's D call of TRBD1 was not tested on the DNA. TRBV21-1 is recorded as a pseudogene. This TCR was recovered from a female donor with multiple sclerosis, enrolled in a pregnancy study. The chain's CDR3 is CASRQGFGNTIYF. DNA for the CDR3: TGTGCCAGCAGACAGGGTTTTGGAAACACCATATATTTT.